This T cell receptor (beta chain) is from a study of blood T cell repertoires in COVID-19. The wider study: Some COVID-19 samples were acute and others convalescent; all came from the United States, Italy and Spain.

Patients at the Seattle site were enrolled during active infection and followed longitudinally. The protocol was immunoSEQ multiplex PCR, while the TCRdb copy is restricted to in-frame clones and leaves out a portion. The top ten hold 8.5% to 9% of the sample, which has about 140,000 clones, 84% seen once. This CDR3 region has 13 residues. Losses at the gene ends were 4 bases for V and 7 bases for J; bases not matched to a gene: 3. Germline V gene lookup returns CDR1 SEHNR and CDR2 FQNEAQ (reference sequence). The J gene is TRBJ2-4, the V gene TRBV7-9; 8 nucleotides match TRBD1. The clonotype originates from a man younger than 40 with COVID-19, enrolled during active disease. Material for sequencing was peripheral blood. The CDR3 DNA reads TGTGCCAGCAGCTCAGGACAGGGTAACATTCAGTACTTC. Encoded protein: CASSSGQGNIQYF.